These 19 T cell receptor beta chains share one sample of origin, sequenced in a study of T-cell memory formation after mild COVID-19. TCRdb recomputed calls from the 5' RACE reads with MiXCR, one row per CDR3 protein. The sample gives 150,000 to 200,000 distinct CDR3 sequences, around 15% of which show up once; 13% to 15% is in the top ten. The source material was PBMCs or a T cell subset sorted from them (not recorded which). Source of these receptors: an adult woman who had mild COVID-19 (a few samples of this study predate the infection). Cell type and time point are not known.

The gene calls are TRBV2 and TRBJ1-1, with D unclear. This CDR3 has 10 residues. Trimming stripped 3 bases from V and 7 bases from J, with 3 bases between. The germline gives CDR1 SNHLY, CDR2 FYNNEI. The CDR3 is CASSEGEAFF. The CDR3 region has the DNA TGTGCCAGCAGTGAGGGTGAAGCTTTCTTT.

This clonotype appeared a few times. The rearrangement links TRBV5-1 to TRBJ2-5; the D gene is possibly TRBD2 (5 bases). This CDR3 region has 14 residues. Germline CDR1 is SGHRS and CDR2 is YFSETQ. V was cut by 1 base and J by 4 bases, with 11 bases left in between. The chain's CDR3 is CASSLLGSSETQYF. The CDR3 DNA follows: TGCGCCAGCAGCTTGTTGGGGAGTTCAGAGACCCAGTACTTC.

The V and J genes are TRBV6-2 or TRBV6-3 and TRBJ2-2; maybe TRBD2 (5 bases). The V gene's germline CDR1 is MNHEY and CDR2 SVGEGT. V was shortened by 7 bases and J by 7 bases, with 7 bases between the two germline ends. This CDR3 contains 11 residues. CDR3 coding DNA: TGTGCCAGCACTGGAGGCGGGGAGCTGTTTTTT. Translated, it gives CASTGGGELFF.

Only a few counts were recorded for this clonotype. The rearrangement uses TRBV29-1 and TRBJ2-7; 7 bases fit TRBD2. Losses at the gene ends were 1 base for V and 0 bases for J; bases not matched to a gene: 6. The germline CDR1 and CDR2 sequences are SQVTM and ANQGSEA. This CDR3 has 15 amino acids. For the CDR3, the DNA is TGCAGCGTTGAAGCTGAGCGGGACCTCTCCTACGAGCAGTACTTC. It yields the protein CSVEAERDLSYEQYF.

The chain recombines TRBV5-1 with TRBJ1-2; weak D call: TRBD1 (6 bases). V was cut by 1 base and J by 6 bases, with 19 bases left in between. Germline assignment: CDR1 SGHRS and CDR2 YFSETQ. The CDR3 spans 16 residues. The CDR3 protein is CASSLTHRVVKNGYTF. For the CDR3, the DNA is TGCGCCAGCAGCTTGACCCACAGGGTAGTAAAAAATGGCTACACCTTC.

The chain employs TRBV7-8 and TRBJ2-5, with D maybe TRBD1 (6 bases). V lost 7 bases and J 3 bases, leaving 15 bases between the germline ends. The germline V gene has CDR1 SGHVS and CDR2 FQNEAQ. The CDR3 runs 14 residues. This CDR3 reads CASTLYGQKETQYF. The CDR3 DNA is TGTGCCAGCACCCTATACGGACAGAAAGAGACCCAGTACTTC.

The CDR3 reads CASSVGGTGDTEAFF. DNA of the CDR3: TGTGCCAGCAGCGTAGGTGGGACAGGGGACACTGAAGCTTTCTTT. The V call is TRBV9, the J call TRBJ1-1, with 10 bases lining up with TRBD1. Germline trimming cut 0 bases from V and 3 bases from J; bases unmatched to any gene: 2. CDR3 length: 15 residues. The V gene's germline CDR1 is SGDLS and CDR2 YYNGEE.

The rearrangement uses TRBV7-6 and TRBJ2-2; D not certain. V lost 6 bases and J lost 3, with 11 bases in between. The CDR3 has 14 residues. In germline, CDR1 is SGHVS, CDR2 FNYEAQ. In DNA form, the CDR3 reads TGTGCCAGCAGGCAAGAAAGAGACACCGGGGAGCTGTTTTTT. Its protein product is CASRQERDTGELFF.

The chain uses TRBV7-2 and TRBJ2-1; D not certain. The length of the CDR3 is 12 residues. V lost 1 base, J lost 10 bases, and 8 bases lay in between. Per germline, CDR1 SGHTA and CDR2 FQGNSA. CDR3 protein: CASSLGVMEQFF. The CDR3 bases are TGTGCCAGCAGCTTAGGAGTCATGGAGCAGTTCTTC.

This clonotype turned up a few times. This chain joins TRBV15 and TRBJ1-3, with 7 bases that match TRBD1. After removal of 0 bases from V and 0 bases from J, the junction contained 5 bases not matched to a gene. The germline CDR1 and CDR2 sequences are LNHNV and YYDKDF (reference sequence). The CDR3 contains 17 residues. CDR3 DNA: TGTGCCACCAGCAGAGATTGGACAGGCGACTCTGGAAACACCATATATTTT. Protein product: CATSRDWTGDSGNTIYF.

This chain uses TRBV7-4 with TRBJ1-1; perhaps TRBD1 as D (5 bases). The CDR3 is 16 residues long. Germline V lookup: CDR1 SGHVT, CDR2 SQSDAQ. V lost 3 bases and J 3 bases, leaving 17 bases between the germline ends. CDR3 nucleotide sequence: TGTGCCAGCAGCTTCACCCCGGGGGGGGGGTACACTGAAGCTTTCTTT. Its translation is CASSFTPGGGYTEAFF.

The V and J genes are TRBV7-9 and TRBJ2-5; D not resolved. The CDR3 sequence is 14 residues long. V dropped 2 bases and J dropped 1 base, with 8 bases sitting between them. The V gene's germline CDR1 is SEHNR and CDR2 FQNEAQ (reference sequence). In DNA, the CDR3 is TGTGCCAGCAGCTTACAGCGAACCCAAGAGACCCAGTACTTC. This encodes CASSLQRTQETQYF.

The genes are TRBV5-4 and TRBJ2-1; TRBD1 matches 7 bases. Germline V gene sequence: CDR1 SGHNT, CDR2 YYREEE (reference sequence). With 2 bases clipped from V and 10 bases from J, the junction kept 0 bases outside the gene matches. The CDR3 has 11 residues. The CDR3 nucleotides are TGTGCCAGCAGCTTCAGGGGGGAGCAGTTCTTC. This translates into CASSFRGEQFF.

This clonotype has more than one count but fewer than ten. V usage is TRBV15 and J usage is TRBJ2-1; TRBD2 matches 13 bases. The V gene's germline CDR1 is LNHNV and CDR2 YYDKDF (reference sequence). With V trimmed by 3 bases and J by 8 bases, 10 bases remained unmatched. The CDR3 is made up of 17 amino acids. Here the CDR3 reads CATSSPAGTSGTYEQFF. The DNA for the CDR3 is TGTGCCACCAGCAGTCCCGCCGGGACTAGCGGGACCTATGAGCAGTTCTTC.

The rearrangement links TRBV6-5 to TRBJ2-7, with 10 bases matching TRBD2. V dropped 6 bases and J dropped 7; count of bases not matched to a gene: 12. The CDR3 consists of 15 residues. Germline V CDR1 and CDR2: MNHEY, SVGAGI. CDR3 sequence (DNA): TGTGCCAGCAGATCTCCGACTAGCGGGTGGAGGGAGCAGTACTTC. Its translation: CASRSPTSGWREQYF.

This clonotype has more than one count but fewer than ten. The genes are TRBV12-3 or TRBV12-4 and TRBJ1-5, with 8 bases matching TRBD1. The V and J ends lost 6 bases and 9 bases, in that order; junction bases with no gene match: 13. This CDR3 spans 15 amino acids. The CDR3 reads CASSQVTGVGGPQHF. The CDR3 nucleotides are TGTGCCAGCAGCCAGGTGACAGGGGTCGGAGGGCCCCAGCATTTT.

V is TRBV4-3 and J is TRBJ2-2; no definite D call. There are 13 residues in the CDR3. The germline V and J ends were trimmed by 4 bases and 5 bases, with 8 bases remaining between them. Germline V CDR1 and CDR2: LGHNA, YSLEER. The CDR3 DNA sequence: TGCGCCAGCAGCCCCGCTCGGACCGGGGAGCTGTTTTTT. This encodes CASSPARTGELFF.

Only a few counts were recorded for this clonotype. This chain joins TRBV7-6 and TRBJ2-7, with D perhaps TRBD1 (6 bases). The CDR3 is made up of 15 amino acids. Germline V gives CDR1 SGHVS, CDR2 FNYEAQ. Trimming cost V 1 base and J 2 bases, with 12 bases left between them. The CDR3 sequence: CASSLGTDDTYEQYF. The CDR3 nucleotides are TGTGCCAGCAGCTTAGGGACAGATGATACCTACGAGCAGTACTTC.

The V call is TRBV20-1, the J call TRBJ1-3; D is undetermined. This CDR3 has 13 residues. The germline gives CDR1 DFQATT, CDR2 SNEGSKA (reference sequence). Trimming left V 6 bases short and J 8 bases short, with 17 bases between. The CDR3 loop reads CSAVMVGSDTIYF. Written as DNA, the CDR3 is TGCAGTGCCGTGATGGTGGGGAGCGACACCATATATTTT.